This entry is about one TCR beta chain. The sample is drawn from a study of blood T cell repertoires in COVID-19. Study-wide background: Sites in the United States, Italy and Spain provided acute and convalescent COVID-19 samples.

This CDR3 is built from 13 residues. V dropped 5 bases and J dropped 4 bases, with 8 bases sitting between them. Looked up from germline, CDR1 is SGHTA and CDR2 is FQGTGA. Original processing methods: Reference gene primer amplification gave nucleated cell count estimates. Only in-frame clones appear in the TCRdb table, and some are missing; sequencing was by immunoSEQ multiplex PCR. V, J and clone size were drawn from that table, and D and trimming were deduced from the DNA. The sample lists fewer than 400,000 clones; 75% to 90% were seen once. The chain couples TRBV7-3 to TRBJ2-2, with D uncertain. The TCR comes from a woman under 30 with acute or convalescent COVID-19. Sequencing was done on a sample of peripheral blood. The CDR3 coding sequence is TGTGCCAGCAGCCAGATGGTCACCGGGGAGCTGTTTTTT. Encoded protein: CASSQMVTGELFF.